The clone carrying this T cell receptor (beta chain) has a handful of counts. Constant-region reverse primers amplified full-length variable regions, followed by semi-nested Nested Universal Primer A PCR. TCRdb re-derived calls from the 5' RACE reads in MiXCR, one entry per CDR3 protein. The sample holds over 40,000 distinct CDR3 sequences; 25% to 35% are singletons and the top ten take just over 4%. This TCR derives from a female donor with breast cancer. Sequencing was done on a sample of tumor-infiltrating memory CD4+ T cells sorted from the breast tumor. The subset: memory CD4+ T cells, CD4+CD45RO+CD25-.

CDR3 nucleotides: TGTGCCAGCAGTCCCCCGGGGGCAGATACGCAGTATTTT. It is translated as CASSPPGADTQYF. This chain links TRBV28 with TRBJ2-3; D may be TRBD2 (6 bases). The CDR3 has 13 amino acids. V lost 5 bases and J 4 bases, leaving 10 bases between the germline ends. Germline CDR1 is MDHEN and CDR2 is SYDVKM.